This entry is about one T cell receptor (beta chain). Its antigen remains unknown. These data belong to a study of Ad26.COV2.S vaccination and SARS-CoV-2 variants. Turning to the study itself: Donor was assigned to the Ad26.COV2.S arm of trial COV1001. Ad26.COV2.S, an intramuscular injection, was given once or twice 56 days apart. Broader study findings: In vaccinated individuals, spike-specific CD8+ and CD4+ T cell responses reportedly displayed substantial breadth. Analyses of TCR breadth and depth may have underestimated total T cell responses.

Sequencing used immunoSEQ multiplex PCR; TCRdb keeps in-frame clones, though not all of them. In the table there are 350,000 to 500,000 clones, 80% to 95% of which are singletons. The CDR3 is 17 residues long. J was trimmed by 10 bases and V by 10 bases; bases with no gene match: 25. Germline CDR1 SGHRS, CDR2 YFSETQ. As for treatment: about 20 received Ad26.COV2.S at low or high dose, single or two shots; about 5 received placebo; per-sample allocation not given. Material that was analyzed had been drawn on day 63 after the first vaccine or placebo injection. The clonotype was recovered from a person aged 18-65 years who received the Ad26.COV2.S COVID-19 vaccine or a placebo. The chain links TRBV5-1 to TRBJ2-1; TRBD2 matches 8 bases. The input for sequencing was peripheral blood, taken in a trial of Ad26.COV2.S vaccine versus placebo. The CDR3: CARGSPSGGTPGGEQFF. The CDR3 DNA is TGCGCCCGCGGCTCACCCTCCGGGGGGACCCCGGGGGGGGAGCAGTTCTTC. The full variable domain, with the rest looked up from reference TRBV5-1 and TRBJ2-1, is KAGVTQTPRYLIKTRGQQVTLSCSPISGHRSVSWYQQTPGQGLQFLFEYFSETQRNKGNFPGRFSGRQFSNSRSEMNVSTLELGDSALYLCARGSPSGGTPGGEQFFGPGTRLTVL.